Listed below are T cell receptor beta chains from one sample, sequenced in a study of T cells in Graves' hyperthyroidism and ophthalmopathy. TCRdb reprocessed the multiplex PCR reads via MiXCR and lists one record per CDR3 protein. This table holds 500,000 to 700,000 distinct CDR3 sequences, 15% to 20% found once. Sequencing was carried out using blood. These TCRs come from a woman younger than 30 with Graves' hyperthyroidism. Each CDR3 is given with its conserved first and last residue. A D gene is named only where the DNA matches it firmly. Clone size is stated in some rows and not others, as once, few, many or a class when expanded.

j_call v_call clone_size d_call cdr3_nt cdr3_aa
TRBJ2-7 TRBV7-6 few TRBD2 TGTGCCAGCAGCTTATCCCAGGGAGGGAGCTACGAGCAGTACTTC CASSLSQGGSYEQYF
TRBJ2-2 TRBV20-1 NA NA TGCAGTGCTAGAGAGAGCGGGGACAGGAACACCGGGGAGCTGTTTTTT CSARESGDRNTGELFF
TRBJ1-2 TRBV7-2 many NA TGTGCCAGCAGCTTAGGGGGAGCGAGTTTTCTTAACTATGGCTACACCTTC CASSLGGASFLNYGYTF
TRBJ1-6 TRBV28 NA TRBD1 TGTGCCAGCGGGGATATTCGACAGGGTCTTAATTCACCCCTCCACTTT CASGDIRQGLNSPLHF
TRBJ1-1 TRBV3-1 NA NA TGTGCCAGCATCGCTTCAGGGGTAGGGAGAGCGAACACTGAAGCTTTCTTT CASIASGVGRANTEAFF
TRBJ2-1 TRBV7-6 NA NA TGTGCCAGCAGCTTAGCGCTGCCGAACCCCTCCTACAATGAGCAGTTCTTC CASSLALPNPSYNEQFF
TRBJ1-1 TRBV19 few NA TGTGCCAGTAGCAAAATTATGAACACTGAAGCTTTCTTT CASSKIMNTEAFF
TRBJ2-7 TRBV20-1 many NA TGCAGTGCTAGCGGTGATGTATCGCGGCTCTACGAGCAGTACTTC CSASGDVSRLYEQYF
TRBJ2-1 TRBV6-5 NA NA TGTGCCAGCAGTTACTCGAGTGGGACGTCCATGGGGAATGAGCAGTTCTTC CASSYSSGTSMGNEQFF
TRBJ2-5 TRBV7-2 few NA TGTGCCAGCAGCTTAGGGTTCTCCCAAGAGACCCAGTACTTC CASSLGFSQETQYF
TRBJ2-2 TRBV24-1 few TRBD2 TGTGCCACCAGTGAGTCGGGACTAGCGGGGGACACCGGGGAGCTGTTTTTT CATSESGLAGDTGELFF
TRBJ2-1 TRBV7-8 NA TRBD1 TGTGCCAGCAGCATGCACGGGACAGGGAATGCCAATGAGCAGTTCTTC CASSMHGTGNANEQFF
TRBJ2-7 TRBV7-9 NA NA TGTGCCAGCAGCCGAAACAGGGAGACCTACGAGCAGTACTTC CASSRNRETYEQYF
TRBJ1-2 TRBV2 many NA TGTGCCAGCAGTTGGGACATTTCTGGCTACACCTTC CASSWDISGYTF
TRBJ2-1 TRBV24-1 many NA TGTGCCACCAGTGTGAGGGGTTCGGGCGGGAAGCAGTTCTTC CATSVRGSGGKQFF
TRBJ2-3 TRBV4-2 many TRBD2 TGTGCCAGCAGCCAAGATCGCCAGCGGGGGTTCACAGATACGCAGTATTTT CASSQDRQRGFTDTQYF
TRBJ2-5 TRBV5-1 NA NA TGCGCCAGCAGCTTGGAGATTTTAGGCGACATCCAAGAGACCCAGTACTTC CASSLEILGDIQETQYF
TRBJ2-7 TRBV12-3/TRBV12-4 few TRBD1 TGTGCCAGCAGTACAGGGGACGAGCAGTACTTC CASSTGDEQYF
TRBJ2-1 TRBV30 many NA TGTGCCTGGAGTGTCGGTAACAATGAGCAGTTCTTC CAWSVGNNEQFF
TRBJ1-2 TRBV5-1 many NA TGCGCCAGCAGCTTGGACCAGGTCGTCTATGGCTACACCTTC CASSLDQVVYGYTF
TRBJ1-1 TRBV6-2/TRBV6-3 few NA TGTGCCAGCAGTACCCCGTCGGAAAGGGAGGCTTTCTTT CASSTPSEREAFF
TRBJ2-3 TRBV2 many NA TGTGCCAGCAGTGAACGCTCAGGTAGTGAAGGCCGGGCAGATACGCAGTATTTT CASSERSGSEGRADTQYF
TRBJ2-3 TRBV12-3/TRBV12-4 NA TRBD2 TGTGCCAGCAGTTTCCGGACTAGCGCTCGCACAGATACGCAGTATTTT CASSFRTSARTDTQYF
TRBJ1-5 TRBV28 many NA TGTGCCAGCAGTTTACTGGGGGCTCAGGTTCAGCCCCAGCATTTT CASSLLGAQVQPQHF
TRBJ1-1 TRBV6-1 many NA TGTGCCAGCAGTCACCTTCGCATCTGGACTGAAGCTTTCTTT CASSHLRIWTEAFF
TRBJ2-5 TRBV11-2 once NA TGTGCCAGCAGGGCGGAGGGGCCACAAGAGACCCAGTACTTC CASRAEGPQETQYF
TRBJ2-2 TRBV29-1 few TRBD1 TGCAGCGTTGCGCACAGGGGGGATATTTGGAACACCGGGGAGCTGTTTTTT CSVAHRGDIWNTGELFF